A selection of T cell receptor beta chains follows, all from one sample in a study of vaccination and CD4 T cells after COVID-19. These TCRs' antigens remain unknown. Using its own MiXCR run on the PCR reads, TCRdb lists one record per CDR3 protein. The repertoire holds 8,000 or so distinct CDR3 sequences, just over 70% seen once, with around two fifths in the top ten. Sequenced: CD4+ T cells from blood, cultured in vitro. Receptors were obtained from a human donor who had recovered from COVID-19. CDR3s leave out the opening cysteine and the closing phenylalanine or tryptophan.

v_gene: TRBV10-3
j_gene: TRBJ1-1
CDR3aa: AISGRWNTEAF

v_gene: TRBV15
j_gene: TRBJ1-2
CDR3aa: ATSRDKANYGYT

v_gene: TRBV11-2
j_gene: TRBJ2-7
CDR3aa: ASTHIRGHVYEQY

v_gene: TRBV20-1
j_gene: TRBJ2-7
CDR3aa: SAPPGLGVYEQY

v_gene: TRBV6-1
j_gene: TRBJ1-6
CDR3aa: ASSELENSPLH

v_gene: TRBV5-1
j_gene: TRBJ1-6
CDR3aa: ASSPTDLNSSLH

v_gene: TRBV20-1
j_gene: TRBJ1-5
CDR3aa: SARGAGLNQPQH

v_gene: TRBV6-1
j_gene: TRBJ1-1
CDR3aa: ASRRATGHTEAF

v_gene: TRBV7-9
j_gene: TRBJ2-3
CDR3aa: ASSSTSTGGSDTQY

v_gene: TRBV23-1
j_gene: TRBJ1-5
CDR3aa: AHRPTNIYQPQH

v_gene: TRBV5-4
j_gene: TRBJ1-5
CDR3aa: ASSLRVGGRNQPQH

v_gene: TRBV12-3/TRBV12-4
j_gene: TRBJ1-1
CDR3aa: ASLGRTGGEAF

v_gene: TRBV7-2
j_gene: TRBJ1-5
CDR3aa: ASSLGDHNQPQH

v_gene: TRBV27
j_gene: TRBJ1-6
CDR3aa: ASSPDRGWNSPLH

v_gene: TRBV19
j_gene: TRBJ1-6
CDR3aa: ASSIRRQGGGPLH

v_gene: TRBV24-1
j_gene: TRBJ2-5
CDR3aa: ATSDLKVTSGEKETQY

v_gene: TRBV18
j_gene: TRBJ1-1
CDR3aa: ASSYTQNTEAF

v_gene: TRBV20-1
j_gene: TRBJ1-2
CDR3aa: SARDIQVDNYGYT

v_gene: TRBV4-1
j_gene: TRBJ1-2
CDR3aa: ASSQDGSLGGYT

v_gene: TRBV27
j_gene: TRBJ1-2
CDR3aa: ASSPGGAGLANYGYT

v_gene: TRBV30
j_gene: TRBJ2-7
CDR3aa: AWRAWGQPRGPQY

v_gene: TRBV6-5
j_gene: TRBJ1-1
CDR3aa: ASSFSTTVLNTEAF

v_gene: TRBV12-3/TRBV12-4
j_gene: TRBJ1-2
CDR3aa: ASSPLRRAGAGYGYT

v_gene: TRBV20-1
j_gene: TRBJ1-2
CDR3aa: SAVGSLGQDGYT

v_gene: TRBV20-1
j_gene: TRBJ2-7
CDR3aa: SASGGRYEQY

v_gene: TRBV30
j_gene: TRBJ1-2
CDR3aa: AWSIFRGSGYT

v_gene: TRBV2
j_gene: TRBJ1-4
CDR3aa: ASKGQLNEKLF

v_gene: TRBV10-2
j_gene: TRBJ1-5
CDR3aa: ASSESQGLWGNQPQH

v_gene: TRBV20-1
j_gene: TRBJ1-2
CDR3aa: SASDHQGAQTYGYT

v_gene: TRBV27
j_gene: TRBJ1-5
CDR3aa: ASSAGTRGKGQPQH

v_gene: TRBV12-3/TRBV12-4
j_gene: TRBJ1-2
CDR3aa: ASSLRTTGKSNGYT

v_gene: TRBV20-1
j_gene: TRBJ1-2
CDR3aa: SAPRDRSPYGYT

v_gene: TRBV6-1
j_gene: TRBJ2-2
CDR3aa: ASSTYRGGGTGELF

v_gene: TRBV18
j_gene: TRBJ1-5
CDR3aa: ASSPTGGDGQPQH

v_gene: TRBV7-9
j_gene: TRBJ2-2
CDR3aa: ASSLAAGELF

v_gene: TRBV4-2
j_gene: TRBJ1-2
CDR3aa: ASTPADSANYGYT

v_gene: TRBV3-1
j_gene: TRBJ1-1
CDR3aa: ASSQDSGREAF

v_gene: TRBV7-9
j_gene: TRBJ1-2
CDR3aa: ASSSLNHRGASYGYT

v_gene: TRBV28
j_gene: TRBJ2-7
CDR3aa: ASSSPGGETYEQY

v_gene: TRBV6-1
j_gene: TRBJ2-3
CDR3aa: ASSDRAPPTDTQY

v_gene: TRBV5-1
j_gene: TRBJ1-2
CDR3aa: ASSPGTVLDYGYT